This T cell receptor (beta chain) was identified during a study of T cell responses to AZD1222 COVID-19 vaccine. The CDR3 is made up of 17 amino acids. The V end was cut by 2 bases, the J end by 0 bases, with 15 bases between. CDR1 is LNHNV and CDR2 is YYDKDF in the germline V gene (reference sequence). Repertoires were generated with immunoSEQ multiplex PCR, while TCRdb's copy carries only in-frame clones and drops some. This repertoire shows roughly 150,000 clones, about 94% found once; its top ten account for 3.5% to 4.5%. Turning to this clone: Antigen unknown.

Broader study findings: Repertoire sampling was restricted to post-peak T cell response timepoints. The study reported that nearly half of spike-specific TCRs target unmutated variant regions.

The sequence was obtained from an adult in good health. Sequencing was performed on peripheral blood, taken on day 0 of AZD1222 vaccination. J is TRBJ2-3 and V is TRBV15; possible D gene TRBD2, 7 bases. CDR3 nucleotide sequence: TGTGCCACCAGCAGAAGCCGCGGGGGCTCTAGCACAGATACGCAGTATTTT. Translating it yields CATSRSRGGSSTDTQYF.